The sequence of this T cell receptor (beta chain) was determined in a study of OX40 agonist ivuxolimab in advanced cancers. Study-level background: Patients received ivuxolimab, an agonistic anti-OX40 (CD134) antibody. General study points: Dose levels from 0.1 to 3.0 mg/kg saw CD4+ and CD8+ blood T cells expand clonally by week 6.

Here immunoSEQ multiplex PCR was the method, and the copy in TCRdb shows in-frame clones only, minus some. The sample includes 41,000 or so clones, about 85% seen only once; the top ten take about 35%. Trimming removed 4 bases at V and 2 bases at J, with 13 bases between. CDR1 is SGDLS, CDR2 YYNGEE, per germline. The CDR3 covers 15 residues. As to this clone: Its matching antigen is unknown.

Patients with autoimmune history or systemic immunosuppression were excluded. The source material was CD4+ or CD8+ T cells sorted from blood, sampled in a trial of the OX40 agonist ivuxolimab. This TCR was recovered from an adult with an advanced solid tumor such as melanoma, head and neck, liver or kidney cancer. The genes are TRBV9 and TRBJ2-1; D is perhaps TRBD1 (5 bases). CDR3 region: CASSFQGNTYNEQFF. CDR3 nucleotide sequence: TGTGCCAGCAGCTTCCAGGGAAATACCTACAATGAGCAGTTCTTC.